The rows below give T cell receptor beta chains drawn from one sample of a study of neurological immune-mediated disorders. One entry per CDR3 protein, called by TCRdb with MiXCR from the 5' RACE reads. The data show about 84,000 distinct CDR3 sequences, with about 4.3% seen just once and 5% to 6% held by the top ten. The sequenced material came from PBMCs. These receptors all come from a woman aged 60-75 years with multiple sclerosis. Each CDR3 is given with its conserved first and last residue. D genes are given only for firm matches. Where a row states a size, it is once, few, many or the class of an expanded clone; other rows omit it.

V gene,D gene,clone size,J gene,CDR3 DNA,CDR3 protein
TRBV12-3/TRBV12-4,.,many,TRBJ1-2,TGTGCCAGCAGTTGGTGGGGAAGGGACTATGGCTACACCTTC,CASSWWGRDYGYTF
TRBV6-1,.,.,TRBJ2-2,TGTGCCAGCACTGCGGGACAGCCGAACACCGGGGAGCTGTTTTTT,CASTAGQPNTGELFF
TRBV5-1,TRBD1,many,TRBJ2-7,TGCGCCAGCAGCTTCCGGGACAGACTTTACGAGCAGTACTTC,CASSFRDRLYEQYF
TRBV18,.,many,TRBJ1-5,TGTGCCAGCTCACCAGACAGAATCAATCAGCCCCAGCATTTT,CASSPDRINQPQHF
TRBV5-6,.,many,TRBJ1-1,TGTGCCAGCAGCCCTTCCGGGGCGAACACTGAAGCTTTCTTT,CASSPSGANTEAFF
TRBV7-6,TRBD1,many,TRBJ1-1,TGTGCCAGCAGCTCCCTAGCAGGGGGGGGCACTGAAGCTTTCTTT,CASSSLAGGGTEAFF
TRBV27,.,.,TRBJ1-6,TGTGCCAGCGGACCAAATTCACCCCTCCACTTT,CASGPNSPLHF
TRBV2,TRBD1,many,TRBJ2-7,TGTGCCAGCAGTGTGACAGGGCTAACCTACGAGCAGTACTTC,CASSVTGLTYEQYF
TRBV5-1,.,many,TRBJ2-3,TGCGCCAGCAGCTCTTACACAGATACGCAGTATTTT,CASSSYTDTQYF
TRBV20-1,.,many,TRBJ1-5,TGCAGTGCTAAAGCGGAAGAGGGAGAAGGGCCCCAGCATTTT,CSAKAEEGEGPQHF
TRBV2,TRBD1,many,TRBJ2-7,TGTGCCTCCGAAAGGGGGCGGACCTACGAGCAGTACTTC,CASERGRTYEQYF
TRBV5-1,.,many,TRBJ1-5,TGCGCCAGCAGCTCACAGGGAGGCAATCAGCCCCAGCATTTT,CASSSQGGNQPQHF
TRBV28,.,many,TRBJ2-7,TGTGCCAGCAGGCTGCAGGGGAGCTCCTACGAGCAGTACTTC,CASRLQGSSYEQYF
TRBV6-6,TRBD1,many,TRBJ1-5,TGTGCCATCACACAGGGGGCAGATCAGCCCCAGCATTTT,CAITQGADQPQHF
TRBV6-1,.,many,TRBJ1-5,TGTGCCAGCAGCGAGGACGGATGGAGGGAGCCCCAGCATTTT,CASSEDGWREPQHF
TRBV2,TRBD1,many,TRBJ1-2,TGTGCCAGCAGCAACCGACAGGGATCCAACTATGGCTACACCTTC,CASSNRQGSNYGYTF
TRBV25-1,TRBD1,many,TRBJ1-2,TGTGCCAGCAGCGCGCCGGGACAGGGTTTGGGTGGCTACACCTTC,CASSAPGQGLGGYTF
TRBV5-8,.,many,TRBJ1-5,TGTGCCAGCACGAGGGGACCCAATCAGCCCCAGCATTTT,CASTRGPNQPQHF
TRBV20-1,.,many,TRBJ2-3,TGCAGTGCTAGAGTTGATGCCTCAGATACGCAGTATTTT,CSARVDASDTQYF
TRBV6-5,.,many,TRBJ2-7,TGTGCCAGCAGCTCAAGCGGGCTGGTCCACGAGCAGTACTTC,CASSSSGLVHEQYF
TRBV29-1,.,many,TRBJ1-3,TGCAGCGCCCGAGCAGGGGACACCATATATTTT,CSARAGDTIYF
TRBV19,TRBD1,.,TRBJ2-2,TGTGCCAGTACAACAGGGGCTGGCACCGGGGAGCTGTTTTTT,CASTTGAGTGELFF
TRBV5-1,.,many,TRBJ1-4,TGCGCCAGCAGCTTGGTAGCCGGACCAACTAATGAAAAACTGTTTTTT,CASSLVAGPTNEKLFF
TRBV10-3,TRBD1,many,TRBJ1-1,TGTGCCATCAGTGCGGGACAGGGGTCTCCGAACACTGAAGCTTTCTTT,CAISAGQGSPNTEAFF
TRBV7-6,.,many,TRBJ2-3,TGTGCCAGCAGCGGTGAGGTGGGCACAGATACGCAGTATTTT,CASSGEVGTDTQYF
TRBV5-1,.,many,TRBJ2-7,TGCGCCAGCAGCTTGGCCCCGGGACAAAGCTACGAGCAGTACTTC,CASSLAPGQSYEQYF
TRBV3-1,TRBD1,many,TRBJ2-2,TGTGCCAGCAGCCAAGGACAGGGGGCGGACACCGGGGAGCTGTTTTTT,CASSQGQGADTGELFF
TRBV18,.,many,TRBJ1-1,TGTGCCAGCTCACCAAAGGGGAACACTGAAGCTTTCTTT,CASSPKGNTEAFF
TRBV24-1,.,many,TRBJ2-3,TGTGCCACCAGTGCAACCAGCACAGATACGCAGTATTTT,CATSATSTDTQYF
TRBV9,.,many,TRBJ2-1,TGTGCCAGCAGCGTAGTCGGGGCCTCAAACAATGAGCAGTTCTTC,CASSVVGASNNEQFF
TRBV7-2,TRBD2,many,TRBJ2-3,TGTGCCAGCAGCTTAGGCGGGGGGGTGGATACGCAGTATTTT,CASSLGGGVDTQYF
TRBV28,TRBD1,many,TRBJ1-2,TGTGCCAGCACCCAAAACAGGGGGGCCGACTATGGCTACACCTTC,CASTQNRGADYGYTF
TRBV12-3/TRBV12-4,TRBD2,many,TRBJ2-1,TGTGCCAGCAGTTTGAGCGGGAGCTCCTACAATGAGCAGTTCTTC,CASSLSGSSYNEQFF
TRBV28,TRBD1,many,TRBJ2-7,TGTGCCAGCAGCTTTTTTTTACCACCTCCTCGGGACAGGGGATACTACGAGCAGTACTTC,CASSFFLPPPRDRGYYEQYF
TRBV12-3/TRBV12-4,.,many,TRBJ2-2,TGTGCCAGCCTTTCTCCGCCGGGCGGGGAGCTGTTTTTT,CASLSPPGGELFF
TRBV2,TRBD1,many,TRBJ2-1,TGTGAGGTCAGGGGGCGCTACAATGAGCAGTTCTTC,CEVRGRYNEQFF
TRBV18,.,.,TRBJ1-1,TGTGCCAGCTCACAAGCCAGGAACACTGAAGCTTTCTTT,CASSQARNTEAFF
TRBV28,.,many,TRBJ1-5,TGTGCCAGCAGTTTCGGGAATAGCAATCAGCCCCAGCATTTT,CASSFGNSNQPQHF
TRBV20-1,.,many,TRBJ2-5,TGCAGTGCTCTCGGGCAGTTGGGAGAGACCCAGTACTTC,CSALGQLGETQYF
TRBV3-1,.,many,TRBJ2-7,TGTGCCAGCAGCCGAGAAACCGGGACCTCCTACGAGCAGTACTTC,CASSRETGTSYEQYF
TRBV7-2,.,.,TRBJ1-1,TGTGCCAACAGACCCGGGGGGGCGACTGAAGCTTTCTTT,CANRPGGATEAFF